These 15 T cell receptor beta chains were all obtained from the same sample, sequenced in a study of CD8 T cells in Susac syndrome. An input of about 0.45 to 1 ug of RNA was subjected to reverse transcription using random hexamers. From the immunoSEQ multiplex PCR reads, TCRdb called clonotypes with MiXCR, one entry per CDR3 protein. The sample has 100,000 to 150,000 distinct CDR3 sequences, 85% to 95% seen once; the top ten hold roughly 0.092%. Sequencing was done on a sample of CD4+ T cells from PBMCs. The receptor source for this set is a human donor in good health.

This clonotype was seen once. The chain links TRBV7-8 to TRBJ2-1; D gene uncertain. The V gene lost 7 bases and the J gene lost 4 bases, with 5 bases spanning the gap. Germline lookup yields CDR1 SGHVS and CDR2 FQNEAQ. The CDR3 spans 11 residues. The CDR3 spells CASNSYNEQFF. The CDR3 DNA sequence: TGTGCCAGCAACTCTTACAATGAGCAGTTCTTC.

V gene TRBV30 combines with J gene TRBJ2-7, with a possible D match to TRBD2 (5 bases). Trimming shortened V by 2 bases and J by 2 bases, and 16 bases separated the two germline ends. This CDR3 contains 15 residues. Germline loops: CDR1 GTSNPN, CDR2 SVGIG (reference sequence). In DNA, the CDR3 is TGTGCCTGGAGTAAAGGGAGTTCTCTAGCCTACGAGCAGTACTTC. Translation: CAWSKGSSLAYEQYF.

The chain carries TRBV6-2 or TRBV6-3 and TRBJ1-5; TRBD1 might be the D (5 bases). CDR1 and CDR2 from the germline V gene are MNHEY and SVGEGT. This CDR3 region has 14 residues. Trimming removed 6 bases at V and 3 bases at J, with 12 bases between. The CDR3 here is CASSPRDLNQPQHF. In DNA form, the CDR3 reads TGTGCCAGCAGCCCTCGGGACCTCAATCAGCCCCAGCATTTT.

This clonotype was seen only a few times. The V gene is TRBV27, the J gene TRBJ1-1; D perhaps matches TRBD1 (6 bases). Germline V gives CDR1 MNHEY, CDR2 SMNVEV (reference sequence). V was pared by 6 bases and J by 4 bases, with 12 bases between. The CDR3 loop spans 13 amino acids. The CDR3 loop is CASSLGQSTEAFF. Here the CDR3 DNA reads TGTGCCAGCAGCCTCGGACAGTCCACTGAAGCTTTCTTT.

V is TRBV20-1 and J is TRBJ2-5; weak D call: TRBD2 (6 bases). Trimming took 0 bases from V and 2 from J, leaving 10 bases between them. The CDR3 length is 14 residues. Germline CDR1 reads DFQATT; CDR2 reads SNEGSKA (reference sequence). The CDR3 region has the DNA TGCAGTGCTAGAGATGGGGGGAGGCAAGAGACCCAGTACTTC. Protein: CSARDGGRQETQYF.

J is TRBJ2-3 and V is TRBV24-1; D not certain. The CDR3 contains 15 residues. Germline V gene lookup returns CDR1 KGHDR and CDR2 SFDVKD. Trimming stripped 4 bases from V and 1 base from J, with 11 bases between. The CDR3 reads CATSEARPRTDTQYF. The CDR3 nucleotides are TGTGCCACCAGTGAGGCACGACCTCGCACAGATACGCAGTATTTT.

The V call is TRBV4-3, the J call TRBJ2-6, with D perhaps assigned TRBD1 or TRBD2 (6 bases each). V dropped 0 bases and J dropped 2 bases, with 11 bases sitting between them. The CDR3 length is 17 residues. Germline V gene lookup returns CDR1 LGHNA and CDR2 YSLEER. CDR3 residues: CASSQDFGGAGANVLTF. The CDR3 DNA is TGCGCCAGCAGCCAAGATTTCGGGGGCGCTGGGGCCAACGTCCTGACTTTC.

The chain combines TRBV7-9 with TRBJ1-5; a possible D gene is TRBD1 (5 bases). Trimming stripped 5 bases from V and 7 bases from J, with 12 bases between. Germline CDR1 and CDR2: SEHNR and FQNEAQ (reference sequence). The CDR3 runs 13 residues. Here the CDR3 DNA reads TGTGCCAGCAGCCAGGGAGGGGAACAGCCCCAGCATTTT. Amino acids: CASSQGGEQPQHF.

The J gene is TRBJ2-7, the V gene TRBV3-1, with TRBD2 identical over 12 bases. This CDR3 has 14 amino acids. Germline-derived CDR1 and CDR2 are LGHDT and YNNKEL (reference sequence). The V segment lost 9 bases and the J segment 7 bases; nucleotides outside the gene matches: 10. The DNA for the CDR3 is TGTGCCAGTCCCAAGACTAGCGGGAGCAGGGAGCAGTACTTC. It is translated as CASPKTSGSREQYF.

The chain carries TRBV19 and TRBJ2-2, with 8 bases aligning to TRBD2. The CDR3 is 15 amino acids. Looked up from germline, CDR1 is LNHDA and CDR2 is SQIVND (reference sequence). The J segment lost 6 bases and the V segment lost 7 bases, leaving 10 bases of the junction unmatched. The CDR3 here is CASISGDGGSGELFF. The CDR3 bases are TGTGCCAGTATTAGCGGGGACGGGGGTTCCGGGGAGCTGTTTTTT.

This chain connects TRBV28 to TRBJ2-7; D is possibly TRBD2 (6 bases). Germline V gives CDR1 MDHEN, CDR2 SYDVKM. Trimming took 5 bases from V and 5 from J, leaving 19 bases between them. CDR3 length: 15 amino acids. This chain's CDR3 is CASSPAETGRNEQYF. The DNA for the CDR3 is TGTGCCAGCAGTCCGGCCGAGACGGGGAGGAACGAGCAGTACTTC.

This clonotype came up once. The chain links TRBV6-2 or TRBV6-3 to TRBJ1-1; maybe TRBD1 (5 bases). Germline loops: CDR1 MNHEY, CDR2 SVGEGT. The CDR3 is 12 amino acids. Deletions cut 9 bases from V and 4 bases from J, with 12 bases between. The CDR3 DNA reads TGTGCCAGTGCCTCGGGGGGCACTGAAGCTTTCTTT. This gives the protein CASASGGTEAFF.

The rearrangement joins TRBV2 to TRBJ2-1, with 9 positions matching TRBD2. This CDR3 has 15 residues. V gave up 2 bases and J gave up 7 bases; unmatched junction bases: 6. Germline V gene data show CDR1 as SNHLY and CDR2 as FYNNEI. The CDR3 loop reads CASSESGLAGNEQFF. DNA of the CDR3: TGTGCCAGCAGTGAATCTGGGCTAGCGGGGAATGAGCAGTTCTTC.

This clonotype was found once. This chain links TRBV18 with TRBJ2-7; D gene ambiguous. V dropped 6 bases and J dropped 4 bases, with 13 bases sitting between them. The length of the CDR3 is 13 residues. The germline V gene has CDR1 KGHSH and CDR2 LQKENI. CDR3 bases: TGTGCCAGCTCCCCAGGCGGTAATTACGAGCAGTACTTC. This translates into CASSPGGNYEQYF. Full variable domain (rest looked up from reference TRBV18 and TRBJ2-7): NAGVMQNPRHLVRRRGQEARLRCSPMKGHSHVYWYRQLPEEGLKFMVYLQKENIIDESGMPKERFSAEFPKEGPSILRIQQVVRGDSAAYFCASSPGGNYEQYFGPGTRLTVT.

The chain joins TRBV6-5 to TRBJ2-7; D unresolved. Per germline, CDR1 MNHEY and CDR2 SVGAGI. The ends were cut back, 0 bases at V and 0 bases at J, with 12 bases in the middle. The CDR3 totals 16 residues. In DNA, the CDR3 is TGTGCCAGCAGTTACTCGATCTCGGGTCGCTCCTACGAGCAGTACTTC. This gives the protein CASSYSISGRSYEQYF.